Listed here is a single TCR beta chain. The junction does not match germline at one end; this may be a read error. The data derive from a study of control samples from healthy donors and cancer patients. The table came from immunoSEQ multiplex PCR; TCRdb's copy has only in-frame clones and leaves some out. This table has roughly 120,000 clones, roughly 92% appearing once. Germline CDR1 is KGHSH and CDR2 is LQKENI. This CDR3 has 14 residues. The source is a woman younger than 30 in good health. The chain employs TRBV18 and TRBJ1-1; no clear D. Material for sequencing was blood. CDR3 region: CVSSLFGLNTEAFF. DNA for the CDR3: TGTGTCAGCTCCCTCTTTGGACTGAACACTGAAGCTTTCTTT.